This T cell receptor beta chain emerged from a study of blood T cell repertoires in COVID-19. Study-level information: Specimens from acute and convalescent COVID-19 originated in the United States, Italy and Spain. The analysed material was cDNA or gDNA that came from T cells, B-cell-depleted T cells, or PBMCs.

Unmatched junction bases numbered 3, after V lost 6 bases and J lost 2 bases. This CDR3 is 13 amino acids long. Under the authors' procedure: Amplified reference gene primers provided the basis for estimating nucleated cell counts. This table comes from immunoSEQ multiplex PCR, and its TCRdb copy is limited to in-frame clones, with some not included. That table is the source of V, J and clone size, and D and trimming were worked out from the DNA. Among 250,000 to 350,000 clones listed, about 85% were seen once. Sequenced sample: peripheral blood. The source is a woman aged 45 to 65 with active or convalescent COVID-19. V usage is TRBV12-3 or TRBV12-4 and J usage is TRBJ1-2; 7 bases are a match to TRBD1. This CDR3 reads CASRGTVNYGYTF. The CDR3 DNA follows: TGTGCCAGCAGGGGGACAGTAAACTATGGCTACACCTTC.